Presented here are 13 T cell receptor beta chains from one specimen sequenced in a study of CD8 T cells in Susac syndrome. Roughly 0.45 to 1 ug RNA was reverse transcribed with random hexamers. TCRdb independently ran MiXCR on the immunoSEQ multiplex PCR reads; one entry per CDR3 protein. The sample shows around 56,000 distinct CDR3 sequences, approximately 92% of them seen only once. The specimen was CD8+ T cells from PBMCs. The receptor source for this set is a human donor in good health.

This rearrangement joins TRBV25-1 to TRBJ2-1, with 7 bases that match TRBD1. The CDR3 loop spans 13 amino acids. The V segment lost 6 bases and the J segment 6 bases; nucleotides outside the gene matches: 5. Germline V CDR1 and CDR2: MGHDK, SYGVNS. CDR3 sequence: CASRIGQVNEQFF. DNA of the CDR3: TGTGCCAGCAGGATCGGACAGGTCAATGAGCAGTTCTTC.

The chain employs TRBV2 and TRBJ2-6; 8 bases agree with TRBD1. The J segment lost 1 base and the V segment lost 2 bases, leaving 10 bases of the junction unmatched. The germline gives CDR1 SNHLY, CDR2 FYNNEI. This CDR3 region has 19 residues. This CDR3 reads CASSERWQGADSGANVLTF. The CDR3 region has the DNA TGTGCCAGCAGTGAAAGGTGGCAGGGGGCCGATTCTGGGGCCAACGTCCTGACTTTC.

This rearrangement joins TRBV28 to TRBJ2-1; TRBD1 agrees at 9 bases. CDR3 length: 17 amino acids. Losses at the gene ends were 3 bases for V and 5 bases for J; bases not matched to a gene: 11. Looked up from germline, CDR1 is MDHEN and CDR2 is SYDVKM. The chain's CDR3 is CASSFEVRTGDHNEQFF. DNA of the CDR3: TGTGCCAGCAGTTTCGAGGTCCGGACAGGGGACCACAATGAGCAGTTCTTC.

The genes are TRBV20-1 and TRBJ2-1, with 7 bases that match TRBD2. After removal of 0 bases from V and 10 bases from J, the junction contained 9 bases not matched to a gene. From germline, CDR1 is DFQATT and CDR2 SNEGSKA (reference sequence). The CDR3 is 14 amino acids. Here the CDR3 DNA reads TGCAGTGCTAGAGATGTGATAGCGGGCGCAGAGCAGTTCTTC. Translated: CSARDVIAGAEQFF.

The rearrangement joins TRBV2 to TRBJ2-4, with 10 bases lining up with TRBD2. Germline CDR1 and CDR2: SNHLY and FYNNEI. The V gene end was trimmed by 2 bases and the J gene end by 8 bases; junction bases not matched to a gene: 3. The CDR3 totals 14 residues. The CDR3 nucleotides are TGTGCCAGCAGTGAACTAGCGGGGGAGGACATTCAGTACTTC. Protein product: CASSELAGEDIQYF.

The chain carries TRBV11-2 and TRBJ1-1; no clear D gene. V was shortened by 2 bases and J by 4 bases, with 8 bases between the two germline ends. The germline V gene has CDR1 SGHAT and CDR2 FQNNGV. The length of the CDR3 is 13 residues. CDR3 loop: CASSLLMGTEAFF. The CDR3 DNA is TGTGCCAGCAGCTTACTCATGGGCACTGAAGCTTTCTTT.

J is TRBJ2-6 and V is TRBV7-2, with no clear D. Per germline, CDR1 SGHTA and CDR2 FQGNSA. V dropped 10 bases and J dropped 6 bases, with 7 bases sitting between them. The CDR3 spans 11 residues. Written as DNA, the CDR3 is TGTGCCACCCAGGAGGCCAACGTCCTGACTTTC. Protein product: CATQEANVLTF.

In DNA, the CDR3 is TGTGCCAGCAGGACATTCCAAGAGACCCAGTACTTC. Protein product: CASRTFQETQYF. The V gene is TRBV28, the J gene TRBJ2-5; D remains ambiguous. The CDR3 has 12 amino acids. The germline V gene encodes CDR1 MDHEN and CDR2 SYDVKM. V gave up 6 bases and J gave up 1 base, with 6 bases separating them.

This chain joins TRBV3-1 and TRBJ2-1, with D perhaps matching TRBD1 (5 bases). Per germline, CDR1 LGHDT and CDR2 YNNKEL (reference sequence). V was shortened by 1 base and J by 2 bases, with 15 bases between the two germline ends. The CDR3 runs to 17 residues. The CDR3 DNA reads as TGTGCCAGCAGCCAAGGGAAAGGGGAATCACCCTACAATGAGCAGTTCTTC. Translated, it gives CASSQGKGESPYNEQFF.

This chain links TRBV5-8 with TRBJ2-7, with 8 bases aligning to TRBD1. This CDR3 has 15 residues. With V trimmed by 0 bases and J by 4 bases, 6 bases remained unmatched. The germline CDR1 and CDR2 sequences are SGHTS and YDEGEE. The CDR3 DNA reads TGTGCCAGCAGCTTGGTCGCAGGGGGCCGATACGAGCAGTACTTC. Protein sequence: CASSLVAGGRYEQYF. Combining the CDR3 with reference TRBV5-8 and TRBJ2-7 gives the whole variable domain EAGVTQSPTHLIKTRGQQATLRCSPISGHTSVYWYQQALGLGLQFLLWYDEGEERNRGNFPPRFSGRQFPNYSSELNVNALELEDSALYLCASSLVAGGRYEQYFGPGTRLTVT.

CDR3 in amino acids: CASSSDRVQETQYF. CDR3 DNA sequence: TGTGCCAGCAGCTCGGACAGGGTCCAAGAGACCCAGTACTTC. The rearrangement joins TRBV7-2 to TRBJ2-5; 8 bases match TRBD1. With V trimmed by 4 bases and J by 1 base, 2 bases remained unmatched. Germline V gives CDR1 SGHTA, CDR2 FQGNSA. This CDR3 has 14 residues.

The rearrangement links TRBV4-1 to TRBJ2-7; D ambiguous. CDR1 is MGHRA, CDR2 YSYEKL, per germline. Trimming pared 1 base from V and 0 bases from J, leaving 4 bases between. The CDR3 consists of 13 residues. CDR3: CASSQATSYEQYF. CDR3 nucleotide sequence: TGCGCCAGCAGCCAAGCCACCTCCTACGAGCAGTACTTC.

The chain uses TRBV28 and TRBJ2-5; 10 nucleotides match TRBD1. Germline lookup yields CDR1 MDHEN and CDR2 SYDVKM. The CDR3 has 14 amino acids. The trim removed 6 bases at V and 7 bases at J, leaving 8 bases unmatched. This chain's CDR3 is CASSLTGTGATQYF. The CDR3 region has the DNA TGTGCCAGCAGCCTTACCGGGACAGGGGCGACCCAGTACTTC.